This TCR beta chain stems from a study of T cell responses to AZD1222 COVID-19 vaccine. Study at large: The study pooled second doses at about 4 or about 12 weeks.

Findings and caveats of the study: Among the donors, most were white British and more were female, and clonal diversity was possibly underestimated. Spike-wide coverage was observed for vaccine-associated CD4 TCRs, with dominant responses at 160-218 and 743-854.

Comments on this clone: No antigen is known for it.

Sequencing used immunoSEQ multiplex PCR; TCRdb keeps in-frame clones, though not all of them. The sample includes about 130,000 clones, approximately 83% of them seen just once. CDR3 length: 16 residues. The V gene lost 4 bases and the J gene lost 1 base, with 15 bases spanning the gap. The germline CDR1 and CDR2 sequences are SGHKS and YYEKEE (reference sequence). This receptor was obtained from an adult in good health. The V call is TRBV5-5, the J call TRBJ1-5; D perhaps matches TRBD1 (6 bases). The sample in question was peripheral blood, obtained on day 0 of AZD1222 vaccination. As DNA, the CDR3 is TGTGCCAGCAGCCTAGAAACAGGGTACAGCAATCAGCCCCAGCATTTT. The encoded protein is CASSLETGYSNQPQHF.